Each of the 5 T cell receptor beta chains below was sequenced from the same sample in a study of cytomegalovirus exposure and HLA in healthy donors. The PCR made use of 60 Vbeta and 13 Jbeta primers. This table comes from immunoSEQ multiplex PCR, and its TCRdb copy is limited to in-frame clones, with some not included. The data contain 200,000 or so clones, 65% to 90% of them singletons. Sequenced sample: PBMCs. The source is a girl under 18 in good health and CMV-seronegative.

With regard to this clone: In the same sample, other DNA sequences code for this CDR3. The chain uses TRBV29-1 and TRBJ1-1; unclear D gene. CDR3 length equals 12 residues. Germline CDR1 reads SQVTM; CDR2 reads ANQGSEA. V was pared by 0 bases and J by 11 bases, with 13 bases between. Here the CDR3 DNA reads TGCAGCGTTGAAGATCGAGGTATTGAGGCTTTCTTT. This sequence encodes CSVEDRGIEAFF.

V and J are TRBV6-6 and TRBJ1-1; D is unresolved. Trimming removed 5 bases from V and 10 bases from J, with 17 bases in between. Germline CDR1 and CDR2: MNHNY and SVGAGI (reference sequence). This CDR3 has 13 amino acids. The CDR3 coding sequence is TGTGCCAGCAGTCCCCAAGGCCCTTCGGGAGCTTTCTTT. Protein sequence: CASSPQGPSGAFF.

The J gene is TRBJ1-2, the V gene TRBV28; D possibly corresponds to TRBD1 (6 bases). Trimming stripped 1 base from V and 4 bases from J, with 19 bases between. This CDR3 is built from 17 residues. Germline assignment: CDR1 MDHEN and CDR2 SYDVKM. The CDR3 loop reads CASSLFLVGQLRYGYTF. The CDR3 DNA follows: TGTGCCAGCAGTTTATTTCTGGTTGGACAGCTTCGCTATGGCTACACCTTC.

The J gene is TRBJ1-1, the V gene TRBV30, with D maybe TRBD1 (5 bases). The V and J ends lost 0 bases and 3 bases respectively, with 11 bases between them. CDR1 and CDR2 (germline): GTSNPN, SVGIG (reference sequence). The CDR3 extends over 14 amino acids. The CDR3 is CAWSVRGEDTEAFF. The CDR3 nucleotides read TGTGCCTGGAGTGTACGGGGGGAGGACACTGAAGCTTTCTTT.

For the CDR3, the DNA is TGTGCCACCCAAGAAGGTCAGGTGAACACTGAAGCTTTCTTT. It translates to CATQEGQVNTEAFF. This sequence joins TRBV7-8 and TRBJ1-1; D uncertain. Looked up from germline, CDR1 is SGHVS and CDR2 is FQNEAQ. CDR3 length equals 14 residues. Trimming cost V 10 bases and J 0 bases, with 15 bases left between them. Drawing the rest from reference TRBV7-8 and TRBJ1-1, the complete variable domain is GAGVSQSPRYKVAKRGQDVALRCDPISGHVSLFWYQQALGQGPEFLTYFQNEAQLDKSGLPSDRFFAERPEGSVSTLKIQRTQQEDSAVYLCATQEGQVNTEAFFGQGTRLTVV.